This TCR beta chain is from a study of T-cell memory formation after mild COVID-19. As for the study in general: Most TCR clusters belonged to a single donor. Study conclusions and caveats: Second-wave clones that peaked on day 37 lacked confirmed SARS-CoV-2 specificity. The pre-infection memory compartment contained some responding clones, suggesting cross-reactive memory joined. Clones contracting day 15 to 85 were balanced CD4/CD8; later expanders leaned CD4+.

In TCRdb, the 5' RACE reads were re-called with MiXCR into one record per CDR3 protein. The data contain around 150,000 distinct CDR3 sequences, 11% of them singletons. This clonotype was detected ten times or more. Its antigen is still unknown. Germline loops: CDR1 KGHSH, CDR2 LQKENI. The V end lost 6 bases, the J end lost 7 bases, and 13 bases lay between the germline ends. The CDR3 spans 14 residues. The chain has TRBV18 and TRBJ1-6; no clear D. This receptor was obtained from a man between 18 and 35 years old who had mild COVID-19 (a few samples of this study predate the infection). Cell type and time point are not known. Sequenced material: PBMCs or a T cell subset sorted from them (not recorded which). The CDR3 here is CASSSASTNSPLHF. The CDR3 DNA is TGTGCCAGCTCGAGTGCGTCTACCAATTCACCCCTCCACTTT.